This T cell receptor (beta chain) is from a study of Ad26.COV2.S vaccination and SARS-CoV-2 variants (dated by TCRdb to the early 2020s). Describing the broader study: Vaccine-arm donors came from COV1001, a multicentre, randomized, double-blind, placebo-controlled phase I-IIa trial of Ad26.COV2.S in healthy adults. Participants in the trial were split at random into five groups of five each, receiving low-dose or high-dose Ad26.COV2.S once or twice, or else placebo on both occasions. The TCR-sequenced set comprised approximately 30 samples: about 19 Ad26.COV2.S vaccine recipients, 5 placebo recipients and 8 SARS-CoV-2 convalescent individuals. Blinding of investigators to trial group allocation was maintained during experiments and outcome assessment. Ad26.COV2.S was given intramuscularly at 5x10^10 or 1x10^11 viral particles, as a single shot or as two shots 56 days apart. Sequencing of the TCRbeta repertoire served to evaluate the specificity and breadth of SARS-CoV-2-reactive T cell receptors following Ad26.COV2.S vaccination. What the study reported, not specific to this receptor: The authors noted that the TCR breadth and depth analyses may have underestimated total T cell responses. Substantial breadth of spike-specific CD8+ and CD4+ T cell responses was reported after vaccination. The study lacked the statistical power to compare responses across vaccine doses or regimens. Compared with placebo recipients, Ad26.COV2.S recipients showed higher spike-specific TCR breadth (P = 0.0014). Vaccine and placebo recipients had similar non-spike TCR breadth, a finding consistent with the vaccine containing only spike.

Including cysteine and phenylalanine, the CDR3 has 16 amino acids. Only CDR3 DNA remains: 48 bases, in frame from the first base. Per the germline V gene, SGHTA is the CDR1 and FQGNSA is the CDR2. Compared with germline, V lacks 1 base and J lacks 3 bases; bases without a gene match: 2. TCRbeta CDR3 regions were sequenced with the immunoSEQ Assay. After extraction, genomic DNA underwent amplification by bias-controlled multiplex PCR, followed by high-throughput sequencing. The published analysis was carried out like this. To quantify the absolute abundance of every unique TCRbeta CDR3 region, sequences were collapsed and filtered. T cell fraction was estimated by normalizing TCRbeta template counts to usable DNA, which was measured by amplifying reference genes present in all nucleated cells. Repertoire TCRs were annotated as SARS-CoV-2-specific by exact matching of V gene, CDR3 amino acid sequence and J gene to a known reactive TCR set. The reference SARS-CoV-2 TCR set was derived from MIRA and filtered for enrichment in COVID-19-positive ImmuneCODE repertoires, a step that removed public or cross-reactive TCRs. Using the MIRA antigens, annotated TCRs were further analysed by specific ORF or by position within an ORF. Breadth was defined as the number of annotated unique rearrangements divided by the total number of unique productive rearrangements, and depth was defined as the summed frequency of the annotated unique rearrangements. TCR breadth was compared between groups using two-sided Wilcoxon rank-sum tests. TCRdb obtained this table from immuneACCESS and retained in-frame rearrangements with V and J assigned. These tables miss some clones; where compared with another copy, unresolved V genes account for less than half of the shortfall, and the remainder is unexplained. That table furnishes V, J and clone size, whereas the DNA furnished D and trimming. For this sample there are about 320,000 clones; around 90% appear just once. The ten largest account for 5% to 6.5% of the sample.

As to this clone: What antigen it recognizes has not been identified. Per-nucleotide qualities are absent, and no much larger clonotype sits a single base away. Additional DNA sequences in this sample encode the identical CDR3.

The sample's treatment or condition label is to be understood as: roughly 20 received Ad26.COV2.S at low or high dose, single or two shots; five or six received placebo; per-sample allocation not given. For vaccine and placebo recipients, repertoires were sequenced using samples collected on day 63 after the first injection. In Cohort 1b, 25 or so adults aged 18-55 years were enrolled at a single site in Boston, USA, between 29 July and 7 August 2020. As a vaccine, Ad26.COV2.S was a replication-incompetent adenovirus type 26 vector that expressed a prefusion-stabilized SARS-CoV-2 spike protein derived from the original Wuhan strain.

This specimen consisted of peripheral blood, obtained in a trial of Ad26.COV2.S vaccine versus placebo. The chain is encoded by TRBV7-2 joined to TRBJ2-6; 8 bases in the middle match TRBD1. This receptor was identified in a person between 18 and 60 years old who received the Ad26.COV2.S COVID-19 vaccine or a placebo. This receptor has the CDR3 CASSLGTGSGANVLTF. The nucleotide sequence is TGTGCCAGCAGCTTAGGGACAGGGAGTGGGGCCAACGTCCTGACTTTC. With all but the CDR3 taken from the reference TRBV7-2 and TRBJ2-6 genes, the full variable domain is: GAGVSQSPSNKVTEKGKDVELRCDPISGHTALYWYRQSLGQGLEFLIYFQGNSAPDKSGLPSDRFSAERTGGSVSTLTIQRTQQEDSAVYLCASSLGTGSGANVLTFGAGSRLTVL.